The 14 T cell receptor beta chains in this list originate from one sample, sequenced in a study of response to subunit inactivated influenza vaccine. TCRdb ran MiXCR on the RT-PCR reads and lists one entry per CDR3 protein. The repertoire has 500,000 to 600,000 distinct CDR3 sequences, approximately 14% of them found once; the top ten carry over 8.5%. The specimen was PBMCs from blood, collected 11 to 12 days after vaccination. All receptors derive from a man aged 50 to 59 who received an inactivated influenza vaccine.

CDR3 sequence reads: CSVESEGWLRWETQYF. The CDR3 DNA reads as TGCAGCGTTGAGTCCGAGGGCTGGCTTCGCTGGGAGACCCAGTACTTC. This chain joins TRBV29-1 and TRBJ2-5, with D perhaps matching TRBD2 (5 bases). V lost 3 bases and J lost 5, with 22 bases in between. Per the germline V gene, CDR1 is SQVTM and CDR2 is ANQGSEA. The CDR3 covers 16 residues.

This clonotype was seen at least ten times. The CDR3 sequence: CSGLLAGLYQETQYF. CDR3 DNA: TGCAGCGGCTTACTAGCGGGGTTGTACCAAGAGACCCAGTACTTC. The genes are TRBV29-1 and TRBJ2-5; 10 bases agree with TRBD2. Germline-derived CDR1 and CDR2 are SQVTM and ANQGSEA. V was pared by 7 bases and J by 0 bases, with 8 bases of the junction left unmatched. CDR3 size: 15 residues. Full variable domain (remainder filled in from reference TRBV29-1 and TRBJ2-5): SAVISQKPSRDICQRGTSLTIQCQVDSQVTMMFWYRQQPGQSLTLIATANQGSEATYESGFVIDKFPISRPNLTFSTLTVSNMSPEDSSIYLCSGLLAGLYQETQYFGPGTRLLVL.

This clonotype showed up just a few times. V gene TRBV6-2 or TRBV6-3 combines with J gene TRBJ2-7; TRBD1 aligns across 7 bases. The ends lost 2 bases at V and 1 base at J; junction bases unmatched: 5. Germline CDR1 is MNHEY and CDR2 is SVGEGT. The CDR3 extends over 15 amino acids. Here the CDR3 DNA reads TGTGCCAGCAGTTACGGGCCAGGGGGTTCCTACGAGCAGTACTTC. Protein sequence: CASSYGPGGSYEQYF.

The chain joins TRBV29-1 to TRBJ2-1; either TRBD1 or TRBD2 may supply D (5 bases each). There are 12 residues in the CDR3. From germline, CDR1 is SQVTM and CDR2 ANQGSEA. V was pared by 1 base and J by 4 bases, with 5 bases between. CDR3 protein: CSVEGGYNEQFF. Here the CDR3 DNA reads TGCAGCGTTGAAGGGGGGTACAATGAGCAGTTCTTC.

The sample holds a few counts of this clonotype. This sequence joins TRBV20-1 and TRBJ2-2; 7 bases are shared with TRBD1. The CDR3 runs to 13 residues. Per the germline V gene, CDR1 is DFQATT and CDR2 is SNEGSKA (reference sequence). J was trimmed by 7 bases and V by 4 bases; bases with no gene match: 6. The CDR3, as DNA: TGCAGTGCTATGACAGGGTCTATCGGGGAGCTGTTTTTT. It codes for CSAMTGSIGELFF.

V and J are TRBV5-5 and TRBJ1-1, with 7 bases identical to TRBD1. The germline gives CDR1 SGHKS, CDR2 YYEKEE (reference sequence). The CDR3 runs to 14 residues. Trimming removed 0 bases from V and 5 bases from J; junction bases left unmatched: 4. The CDR3 DNA follows: TGTGCCAGCAGCTTGGCGAGACAGGGAACTGAAGCTTTCTTT. Its translation: CASSLARQGTEAFF.

This chain connects TRBV6-2 or TRBV6-3 to TRBJ2-1, with D perhaps TRBD1 (8 bases). V was cut by 0 bases and J by 7 bases, with 19 bases left in between. The CDR3 sequence is 17 residues long. Germline assignment: CDR1 MNHEY and CDR2 SVGEGT. CDR3 in amino acids: CASSYSPANRGGNEQFF. In nucleotides, the CDR3 is TGTGCCAGCAGTTACTCCCCGGCCAACAGGGGGGGGAATGAGCAGTTCTTC.

This clonotype was detected a few times. V and J are TRBV6-5 and TRBJ1-2; D gene uncertain. Looked up from germline, CDR1 is MNHEY and CDR2 is SVGAGI. Trimming took off 0 bases at V and 2 bases at J, with 10 bases between the two ends. The CDR3 extends over 15 amino acids. In DNA form, the CDR3 reads TGTGCCAGCAGTTACTCGAACGGGATGAACTATGGCTACACCTTC. Translated: CASSYSNGMNYGYTF.

This clonotype was seen more than once but under ten times. The V and J genes are TRBV12-3 or TRBV12-4 and TRBJ2-7; tentative D call: TRBD2 (7 bases). This CDR3 region has 14 residues. V was trimmed by 6 bases and J by 2 bases, leaving 14 bases between them. The CDR3 sequence: CASRSGEGAYEQYF. The CDR3 DNA follows: TGTGCCAGCAGGTCAGGGGAGGGGGCCTACGAGCAGTACTTC.

This clonotype was seen a few times. The CDR3 loop reads CASSPPWRETRSYNEQFF. The CDR3 DNA reads as TGTGCCAGCAGCCCCCCATGGCGGGAGACACGCTCCTACAATGAGCAGTTCTTC. This chain uses TRBV11-1 with TRBJ2-1, with 7 bases lining up with TRBD2. Germline CDR1 SGHAT, CDR2 FQDESV (reference sequence). The V and J ends lost 5 bases and 0 bases, in that order; junction bases with no gene match: 13. This CDR3 has 18 residues.

This clonotype was recorded a few times. V and J are TRBV28 and TRBJ1-5; possibly TRBD1 for D (5 bases). V lost 1 base to trimming and J lost 4 bases, with 11 bases between them. The CDR3 extends over 15 amino acids. Looked up from germline, CDR1 is MDHEN and CDR2 is SYDVKM. This CDR3 is CASSLYLTANQPQHF. CDR3 DNA: TGTGCCAGCAGTTTATATCTGACAGCGAATCAGCCCCAGCATTTT.

The V and J genes are TRBV29-1 and TRBJ2-7, with a possible D match to TRBD2 (5 bases). Per the germline V gene, CDR1 is SQVTM and CDR2 is ANQGSEA. With 3 bases removed from V and 1 base from J, the gap between germline ends came to 16 bases. This CDR3 is 15 amino acids long. The CDR3 DNA reads as TGCAGCGTTGAGCCCCTTTCTTCGGGGTCCTACGAGCAGTACTTC. This translates into CSVEPLSSGSYEQYF.

The chain joins TRBV10-3 to TRBJ2-7; 8 nucleotides align to TRBD1. The CDR3 is made up of 12 amino acids. Germline V gene data show CDR1 as ENHRY and CDR2 as SYGVKD. The trim removed 6 bases at V and 6 bases at J, leaving 4 bases unmatched. The CDR3 spells CAISLGQAEQYF. DNA for the CDR3: TGTGCCATCAGCCTGGGACAGGCCGAGCAGTACTTC.

The sample holds a few counts of this clonotype. CDR3 DNA sequence: TGTGCCAGCAGTTTTCGAGGGACAGGAGCCTACGAGCAGTACTTC. Residues: CASSFRGTGAYEQYF. The chain carries TRBV12-3 or TRBV12-4 and TRBJ2-7; 8 bases line up with TRBD1. The ends lost 3 bases at V and 2 bases at J; junction bases unmatched: 6. CDR3 size: 15 residues.